The rows below give T cell receptor beta chains drawn from one sample of a study of blood T cells in healthy people across ages. One entry per CDR3 protein, called by TCRdb with MiXCR from the 5' RACE reads. Of about 780,000 distinct CDR3 sequences in the sample, 55% to 65% are singletons; the top ten hold roughly 25%. Sequenced sample: blood. Source of these receptors: a man under 40 in good health. Both conserved end residues are part of each CDR3. A D gene is named only where the DNA matches it firmly. Clone size is stated in some rows and not others, as once, few, many or a class when expanded.

D gene,clone size,V gene,J gene,CDR3 DNA,CDR3 protein
.,.,TRBV5-1,TRBJ2-2,TGCGTTACGTCTAGGGGTCCGAGCACCGGGGAGCTGTTTTTT,CVTSRGPSTGELFF
.,few,TRBV6-2/TRBV6-3,TRBJ2-5,TGTGCCAGCAGTTACCTTGGGGTAGCCTCCGAGACCCAGTACTTC,CASSYLGVASETQYF
TRBD2,few,TRBV2,TRBJ2-4,TGTGCCAGCAGTGAAGCAAGCGGGGGGGCCGGAAACATTCAGTACTTC,CASSEASGGAGNIQYF
.,.,TRBV4-3,TRBJ1-6,TGCGCCAGCGGCCAAGAGAGAGGGAATTCACCCCTCCACTTT,CASGQERGNSPLHF
TRBD1,.,TRBV12-3/TRBV12-4,TRBJ1-6,TGTGCCAGCAGGACAGGGGATCTCCAAATTTCACCCCTCCACTTT,CASRTGDLQISPLHF
.,.,TRBV7-3,TRBJ1-2,TGTGCCAGCAGCTTCGGGTCAGGCAACTATGGCTACACCTTC,CASSFGSGNYGYTF
TRBD2,.,TRBV7-2,TRBJ2-7,TGTGCCAGCAGCCCGAGACTAGCGGGAATGTACGAGCAGTACTTC,CASSPRLAGMYEQYF
TRBD1,.,TRBV6-4,TRBJ1-6,TGTGCCAGCAGTGAAACAGGGGGCGATAATTCACCCCTCCACTTT,CASSETGGDNSPLHF
.,few,TRBV5-1,TRBJ1-1,TGCGCCAGCAGACCTTCGACAGCCTCGAACACTGAAGCTTTCTTT,CASRPSTASNTEAFF
TRBD2,.,TRBV4-1,TRBJ2-2,TGCGCCAGCAGCTCCCGACTAGCGGGGGGCGTCGGGGAGCTGTTTTTT,CASSSRLAGGVGELFF
.,once,TRBV21-1,TRBJ1-2,TGTGCCAGCAGGGGGGGGCGCGGGGCAGAAACCTATGGCTACACCTTC,CASRGGRGAETYGYTF
.,.,TRBV7-2,TRBJ2-3,TGTGCCAGCAGCTCTCTTGGAGCTGGCACAGATACGCAGTATTTT,CASSSLGAGTDTQYF
TRBD1,.,TRBV2,TRBJ2-7,TGTGCCAGCAGTGAAAGCGACAGGGGTGGAGAGCAGTACTTC,CASSESDRGGEQYF
.,.,TRBV6-5,TRBJ1-1,TGTGCCAGCACGCGGGGGGGTGGCACTGAAGCTTTCTTT,CASTRGGGTEAFF
.,few,TRBV7-2,TRBJ1-2,TGTGCCAGCAGCTTATCCAGGGCGTCCAACTATGGCTACACCTTC,CASSLSRASNYGYTF
.,.,TRBV13,TRBJ2-1,TGTGCCAGCAGCCCCCCGGGGGTCGCCGAAAATGAGCAGTTCTTC,CASSPPGVAENEQFF
.,.,TRBV6-1,TRBJ1-6,TGTGCCAGCAGAGAAATTGCCTCGGGGAATTCACCCCTCCACTTT,CASREIASGNSPLHF
.,.,TRBV3-1,TRBJ2-2,TGTGCCAGCAGCCAAGATGGGTTAGCCTTGAATTACACCGGGGAGCTGTTTTTT,CASSQDGLALNYTGELFF
TRBD1,few,TRBV7-3,TRBJ2-6,TGTGCCAGCAGCCCCAGGACAGGGGGAGAGAACTCTGGGGCCAACGTCCTGACTTTC,CASSPRTGGENSGANVLTF
.,.,TRBV7-2,TRBJ2-3,TGTGCCAGCAGCCCAGGGGGGCACGGAGGTACGCAGTATTTT,CASSPGGHGGTQYF
.,.,TRBV6-5,TRBJ2-7,TGTGCCAGCAGTTACTCGGGGTCCCCTAACGAGCAGTACTTC,CASSYSGSPNEQYF
.,few,TRBV5-1,TRBJ1-2,TGCGCCAGCAGCTTGGATGGGGCTTCCTATGGCTACACCTTC,CASSLDGASYGYTF
.,few,TRBV12-3/TRBV12-4,TRBJ1-5,TGTGCCAGCAGTTTTGGTCAGCCCCAGCATTTT,CASSFGQPQHF
TRBD1,.,TRBV6-2/TRBV6-3,TRBJ2-7,TGTGCCAGCAGTTACTCCCGAGACAGGGGGATCGACTACGAGCAGTACTTC,CASSYSRDRGIDYEQYF
.,.,TRBV2,TRBJ2-3,TGTGCCAGCAGGCGGTTGACGACTAGCACAGATACGCAGTATTTT,CASRRLTTSTDTQYF
.,.,TRBV6-2/TRBV6-3,TRBJ2-1,TGTGCCAGCAGTTACCCGACAGGTGGGGTTCGGAATGAGCAGTTCTTC,CASSYPTGGVRNEQFF
TRBD1,few,TRBV20-1,TRBJ2-5,TGCAGTGCTCCCGACAGGGTAGAGACCCAGTACTTC,CSAPDRVETQYF
.,few,TRBV5-1,TRBJ2-7,TGCGCCAGCAACTCCCCCCGGGACGGGAACTCCTACGAGCAGTACTTC,CASNSPRDGNSYEQYF
.,few,TRBV12-3/TRBV12-4,TRBJ1-4,TGTGCCAGCAGTTTCCAGGCCACTAATGAAAAACTGTTTTTT,CASSFQATNEKLFF
.,.,TRBV29-1,TRBJ1-4,TGCAGCGCCGGACCTGCAACTAATGAAAAACTGTTTTTT,CSAGPATNEKLFF
.,.,TRBV27,TRBJ2-7,TGTGCCAGCAGTTTAATGACCAGGGTCCATCCATACGAGCAGTACTTC,CASSLMTRVHPYEQYF
.,.,TRBV2,TRBJ2-1,TGTGCCAGCAGTGAAGCTCTCAGGTTGGGTGAGCAGTTCTTC,CASSEALRLGEQFF